These 5 T cell receptor beta chains were all obtained from the same sample, sequenced in a study of cytomegalovirus exposure and HLA in healthy donors (dated by TCRdb to about 2017). To prepare the library, the immunoSEQ multiplex PCR assay was applied. For the multiplex PCR, a mixture combining 60 forward primers for TCR Vbeta segments and 13 reverse primers for TCR Jbeta segments was used. What TCRdb holds here is the immuneACCESS table cut down to in-frame rearrangements. Part of the clones is not present; checked against another copy, under half of the missing clones reflect an unresolved V gene, and the others are unexplained. This sample's table lists some 150,000 clones. Of the sample, 2.2% is held by the ten largest clones. Input material: PBMCs. All receptors come from a woman under 30 in good health and CMV-seronegative.

The chain carries TRBV19 and TRBJ2-1; 10 nucleotides line up with TRBD2. Trimming removed 4 bases from V and 3 bases from J; junction bases left unmatched: 6. The germline V gene encodes CDR1 LNHDA and CDR2 SQIVND (reference sequence). The CDR3 totals 16 residues. The DNA of the CDR3 is TGTGCCAGTAGTACCGGAATAGCGGGAGGCTACAATGAGCAGTTCTTC. It specifies CASSTGIAGGYNEQFF.

The chain joins TRBV25-1 to TRBJ2-5, with TRBD2 matching over 12 bases. Germline trimming cut 3 bases from V and 4 bases from J; bases unmatched to any gene: 9. This CDR3 spans 17 amino acids. The germline V gene has CDR1 MGHDK and CDR2 SYGVNS. The CDR3 bases are TGTGCCAGCAGTGAGGGGCTAGCGGGAGGGTTCCGAGAGACCCAGTACTTC. It specifies CASSEGLAGGFRETQYF.

The gene calls are TRBV7-9 and TRBJ2-1, with D perhaps matching TRBD2 (6 bases). With 6 bases removed from V and 12 bases from J, the gap between germline ends came to 24 bases. The CDR3 has 15 residues. Germline-derived CDR1 and CDR2 are SEHNR and FQNEAQ (reference sequence). This CDR3 is CASSFRDSTSIGQFF. For the CDR3, the DNA is TGTGCCAGCAGTTTCCGGGACTCAACATCAATTGGGCAGTTCTTC.

The chain combines TRBV6-6 with TRBJ1-5, with 9 nucleotides matching TRBD1. Germline V lookup: CDR1 MNHNY, CDR2 SVGAGI (reference sequence). With 8 bases clipped from V and 6 bases from J, the junction kept 11 bases outside the gene matches. The CDR3 covers 15 residues. CDR3 amino acids: CASGRTGGLSQPQHF. CDR3 bases: TGTGCCAGCGGTCGTACAGGGGGCTTGAGTCAGCCCCAGCATTTT.

The chain recombines TRBV18 with TRBJ2-5; TRBD2 matches 7 bases. The J call is uncertain, as TRBJ2-7 better fits the DNA end. The CDR3 is 16 amino acids. Germline CDR1 reads KGHSH; CDR2 reads LQKENI. The CDR3 DNA sequence: TGTGCCAGCTCACCTCCCCCCCTAGCGGAGACCTACGAGCAGTACTTC. Residues: CASSPPPLAETYEQYF.